Described below is a single TCR beta chain sequence and its context. The sample belongs to a study of blood T cell repertoires in COVID-19. Overall study: Samples representing acute and convalescent COVID-19 were sourced from the United States, Italy and Spain. PBMCs, B-cell-depleted T cells, or T cells provided the cDNA or gDNA that made up the material.

Source study methods: Counts of nucleated cells, estimated from reference gene primer amplification, were obtained. TCRdb's copy holds only in-frame clones and misses some; the assay was immunoSEQ multiplex PCR. V and J calls and clone size follow that table, whereas D and trimming were derived from the DNA. Of about 59,000 clones in the sample, about four fifths were seen once. This TCR was sampled from a woman of 80 years or more with active or convalescent COVID-19. The sample was peripheral blood.

The CDR3 coding sequence is TGCGCCAGCAGCCAAAGACAGACAGGGAACACTGAAGCTTTCTTT. Translating gives CASSQRQTGNTEAFF. This sequence joins TRBV4-1 and TRBJ1-1, with D tentatively TRBD1 (6 bases). The CDR3 is 15 amino acids. Germline V CDR1 and CDR2: MGHRA, YSYEKL. V shed 2 bases and J shed 1 base, with 11 bases lying between them.